This T cell receptor beta chain emerged from a study of blood T cells in healthy people across ages. The CDR3 has 15 amino acids. Trimming pared 3 bases from V and 0 bases from J, leaving 12 bases between. Germline loops: CDR1 LGHDT, CDR2 YNNKEL (reference sequence). Broader study findings: Expanded clonotype changes were possibly confounded by unknown donor CMV status. Observed TCR beta diversity per million T cells went down as age went up. This fall followed a roughly linear course with age.

A second PCR of 7 to 11 cycles used a sample-barcoded 5' primer and a J-beta primer mix. TCRdb itself ran the 5' RACE reads through MiXCR, one entry per CDR3 protein. The repertoire holds approximately 680,000 distinct CDR3 sequences, with approximately 30% as singletons. This clonotype was counted many times. Its matching antigen is unknown. This TCR was sampled from a woman older than 75 in good health. Sequencing input: blood. V is TRBV3-1 and J is TRBJ2-7, with a tentative D call TRBD2 (5 bases). The CDR3 sequence: CASSQRALSSYEQYF. The DNA for the CDR3 is TGTGCCAGCAGCCAGAGGGCACTGAGCTCCTACGAGCAGTACTTC.